This T cell receptor beta chain was observed in a study of blood T cell repertoires in COVID-19. Across the study: Acute and convalescent COVID-19 samples came from the United States, Italy and Spain. T cells, B-cell-depleted T cells, or PBMCs supplied cDNA or gDNA.

Germline V lookup: CDR1 SNHLY, CDR2 FYNNEI. The CDR3 is 13 residues long. V was cut by 3 bases and J by 5 bases, with 10 bases left in between. Authors' data handling: Nucleated cell number was recorded as an estimate derived from reference gene primer amplification. Sequenced by immunoSEQ multiplex PCR; TCRdb stores in-frame clones only, minus some. D and trimming were read from the DNA, whereas the V and J calls and clone size are those reported in that table. The table includes roughly 250,000 clones, 85% to 90% detected once. Sequencing was done on a sample of peripheral blood. This TCR came from a woman aged 40-49 years with acute or convalescent COVID-19. This chain connects TRBV2 to TRBJ2-5; a possible D gene is TRBD2 (7 bases). The CDR3 nucleotides are TGTGCCAGCAGTGACAGGGGAGGGGAGACCCAGTACTTC. It codes for CASSDRGGETQYF.